The rows below give T cell receptor beta chains drawn from one sample of a study of T cells expressing NK-cell markers. TCRdb reprocessed the 5' RACE reads; each CDR3 protein has one entry and no DNA is given. This repertoire comprises 350,000 to 400,000 distinct CDR3 sequences; its ten largest clones make up around 11%. Input material: blood T cells: a sorted CD56 or NKG2C T cell subset, CD4+ or CD8+ T cells, or bulk PBMC T cells (not recorded which). The receptors stem from a woman aged 45-65 years in good health. CDR3s include the opening cysteine and the closing phenylalanine or tryptophan. Fields, in order: V gene, J gene, CDR3 protein.

TRBV6-5	TRBJ2-1	CASTRSGLSYNEQFF
TRBV6-1	TRBJ1-1	CASSRTGWGTEAFF
TRBV24-1	TRBJ2-3	CATSDTGGTDTQYF
TRBV5-1	TRBJ2-3	CASSSLSAGSTDTQYF
TRBV11-2	TRBJ2-1	CASSPEVARDEQFF
TRBV20-1	TRBJ2-3	CSGSGGGDTQYF
TRBV18	TRBJ2-7	CASSPKTGTYEQYF
TRBV7-9	TRBJ2-7	CASSSTQGLAGYEQYF
TRBV27	TRBJ2-1	CASSLRTDYNEQFF
TRBV5-1	TRBJ2-2	CASSQSLDWEIVVTGELFF
TRBV9	TRBJ1-6	CASSDRGAPYNSPLHF
TRBV12-5	TRBJ2-1	CASGLISGSSFNEQFF
TRBV19	TRBJ2-2	CASDEGGSGELFF
TRBV12-3/TRBV12-4	TRBJ1-1	CASSLGARGGPSHTEAFF
TRBV5-1	TRBJ2-5	CASSSNLMGAQETQYF
TRBV10-3	TRBJ2-1	CAISETGGAYNEQFF
TRBV4-1	TRBJ2-1	CASSPSTRGEQFF
TRBV9	TRBJ2-1	CASSVALGGAYNEQFF
TRBV30	TRBJ2-1	CAWSTLAVYNEQFF
TRBV15	TRBJ2-1	CATEAGGYNEQFF
TRBV29-1	TRBJ1-2	CSVRDRGMYGYTF
TRBV10-3	TRBJ2-4	CASGSRNIQYF
TRBV20-1	TRBJ2-5	CSARSRAGHQETQYF
TRBV27	TRBJ2-5	CASSSGNQETQYF
TRBV4-1	TRBJ2-1	CASSQTPRSGSENEQFF
TRBV27	TRBJ1-1	CASSPNPRWVNTEAFF
TRBV5-1	TRBJ2-4	CASSPGGRLIAKNIQYF
TRBV5-1	TRBJ1-4	CASSRRTGKNEKLFF
TRBV12-3/TRBV12-4	TRBJ2-6	CASSLARRAGANVLTF
TRBV12-3/TRBV12-4	TRBJ2-5	CASSYTHTAGGGETQYF
TRBV7-7	TRBJ2-3	CASSLARTRQWYF
TRBV3-1	TRBJ2-1	CASSQEFPGTGVDEQFF
TRBV6-6	TRBJ2-5	CASSPLGYQETQYF
TRBV28	TRBJ2-7	CASRDPQGLGGDEQYF
TRBV5-1	TRBJ1-1	CASSLAGGRDTEAFF
TRBV5-1	TRBJ1-1	CASSLVAQGANTEAFF
TRBV20-1	TRBJ2-3	CSASPLARTDTQYF
TRBV10-2	TRBJ1-1	CASKRGDTEAFF
TRBV3-1	TRBJ2-3	CASSQGSLRDISTDTQYF
TRBV12-3/TRBV12-4	TRBJ2-1	CASSDRDRKNEQFF
TRBV18	TRBJ1-4	CASSQTITRELFF
TRBV9	TRBJ1-4	CASSVLEKLFF
TRBV12-3/TRBV12-4	TRBJ2-2	CASSLITVANTGELFF
TRBV5-1	TRBJ2-4	CASSSDGAPSLAKNIQYF
TRBV19	TRBJ2-5	CASSRVLRGYQETQYF
TRBV3-1	TRBJ2-7	CASSPTGVLPSYEQYF
TRBV24-1	TRBJ2-5	CATSDLKRRETQYF
TRBV30	TRBJ1-1	CAWSVGQSAFF
TRBV28	TRBJ1-2	CASSLRRNYGYTF
TRBV30	TRBJ1-2	CAWSVEAAGGYTF
TRBV5-1	TRBJ1-4	CASRGGPNNEKLFF
TRBV7-9	TRBJ2-1	CASSSELAGGPQEQFF
TRBV11-2	TRBJ1-1	CASTLTAGGAFF
TRBV7-6	TRBJ2-1	CASSFAHRDYEQFF
TRBV7-8	TRBJ2-7	CASSGGGSGSFYEQYF